These 2 T cell receptor beta chains were all obtained from the same sample, sequenced in a study of T cell changes during pregnancy in multiple sclerosis. Profiling relied on immunoSEQ multiplex PCR, and the TCRdb table lists in-frame clones only, not all of them. The sample lists 90,000 to 120,000 clones, 85% to 95% occurring once. The sample here was peripheral blood, taken in the third trimester of pregnancy. These receptors originate from a female donor in good health, enrolled as a control in a pregnancy study.

The chain has TRBV10-3 and TRBJ1-1, with D possibly TRBD1 on 6 matching bases. V was trimmed by 4 bases and J by 4 bases, leaving 7 bases between them. The CDR3 spans 12 residues. CDR1 and CDR2 (germline): ENHRY, SYGVKD. The CDR3 loop reads CAISGTATEAFF. Written as DNA, the CDR3 is TGTGCCATCAGTGGGACAGCCACTGAAGCTTTCTTT.

The gene calls are TRBV9 and TRBJ1-5; TRBD1 might be the D (5 bases). V lost 3 bases to trimming and J lost 5 bases, with 18 bases between them. This CDR3 contains 16 residues. The V gene's germline CDR1 is SGDLS and CDR2 YYNGEE. CDR3 loop: CASSADSAGYHQPQHF. The DNA for the CDR3 is TGTGCCAGCAGCGCCGACAGTGCGGGGTACCATCAGCCCCAGCATTTT.